This T cell receptor beta chain derives from a study of long-term antiretroviral therapy in people with HIV. This CDR3 has 13 amino acids. Trimming removed 2 bases at V and 4 bases at J, with 8 bases between. Germline V lookup: CDR1 MNHEY, CDR2 SMNVEV (reference sequence). They ran version v3.0 of the immunoSEQ assay at survey level. TCRdb keeps only in-frame clones here, not all; method: immunoSEQ multiplex PCR. This sample has about 50,000 clones, with around 84% found just once. This sequence originates from a woman aged 18-30 years with HIV. Sequencing used unsorted PBMCs, obtained 0.8 years after starting antiretroviral therapy. This sequence joins TRBV27 and TRBJ1-1, with a weak D call TRBD1 (6 bases). CDR3 region: CASSLRGGTEAFF. For the CDR3, the DNA is TGTGCCAGCAGTTTAAGGGGGGGCACTGAAGCTTTCTTT.